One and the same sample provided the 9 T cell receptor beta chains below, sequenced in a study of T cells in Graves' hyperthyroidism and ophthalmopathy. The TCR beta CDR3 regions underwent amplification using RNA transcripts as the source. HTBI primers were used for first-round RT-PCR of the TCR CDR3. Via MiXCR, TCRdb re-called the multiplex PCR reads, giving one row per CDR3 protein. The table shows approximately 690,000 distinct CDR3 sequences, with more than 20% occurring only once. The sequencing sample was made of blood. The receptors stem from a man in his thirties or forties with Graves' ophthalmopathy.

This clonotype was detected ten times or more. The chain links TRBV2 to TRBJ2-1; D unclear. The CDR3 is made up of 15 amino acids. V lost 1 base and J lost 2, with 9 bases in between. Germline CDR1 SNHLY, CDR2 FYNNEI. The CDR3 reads CASSEGTFTYNEQFF. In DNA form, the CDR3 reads TGTGCCAGCAGTGAAGGGACCTTCACCTACAATGAGCAGTTCTTC.

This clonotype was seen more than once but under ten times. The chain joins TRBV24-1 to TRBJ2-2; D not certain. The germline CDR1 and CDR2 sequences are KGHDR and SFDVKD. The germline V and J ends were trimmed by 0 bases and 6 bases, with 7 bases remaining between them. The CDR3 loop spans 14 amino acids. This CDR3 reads CATSDLESPGELFF. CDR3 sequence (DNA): TGTGCCACCAGTGATTTGGAGAGTCCCGGGGAGCTGTTTTTT.

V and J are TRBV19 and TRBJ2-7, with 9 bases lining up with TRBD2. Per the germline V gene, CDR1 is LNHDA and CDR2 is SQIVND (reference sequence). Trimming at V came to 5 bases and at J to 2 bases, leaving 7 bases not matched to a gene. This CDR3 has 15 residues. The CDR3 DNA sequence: TGTGCCAGTAGTTCTGTGGCTAGCGGGGCCTACGAGCAGTACTTC. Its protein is CASSSVASGAYEQYF.

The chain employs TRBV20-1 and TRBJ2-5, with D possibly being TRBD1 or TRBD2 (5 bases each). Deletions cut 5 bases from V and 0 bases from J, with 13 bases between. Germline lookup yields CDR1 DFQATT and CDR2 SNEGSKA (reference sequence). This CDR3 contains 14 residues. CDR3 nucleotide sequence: TGCAGTGCTTGCTGGGGGTGGTACCAAGAGACCCAGTACTTC. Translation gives CSACWGWYQETQYF.

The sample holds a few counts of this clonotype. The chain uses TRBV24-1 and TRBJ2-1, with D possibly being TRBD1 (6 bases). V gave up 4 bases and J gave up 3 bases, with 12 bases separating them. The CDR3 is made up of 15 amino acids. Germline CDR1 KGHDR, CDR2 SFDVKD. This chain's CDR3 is CATSDPGQLYNEQFF. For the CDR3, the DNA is TGTGCCACCAGTGACCCGGGACAACTCTACAATGAGCAGTTCTTC.

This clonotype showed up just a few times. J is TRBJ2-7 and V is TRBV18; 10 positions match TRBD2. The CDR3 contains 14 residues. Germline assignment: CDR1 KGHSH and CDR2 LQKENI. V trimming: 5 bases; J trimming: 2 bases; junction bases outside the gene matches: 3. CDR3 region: CASSGTSVTYEQYF. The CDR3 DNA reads TGTGCCAGCTCAGGGACTAGCGTCACCTACGAGCAGTACTTC.

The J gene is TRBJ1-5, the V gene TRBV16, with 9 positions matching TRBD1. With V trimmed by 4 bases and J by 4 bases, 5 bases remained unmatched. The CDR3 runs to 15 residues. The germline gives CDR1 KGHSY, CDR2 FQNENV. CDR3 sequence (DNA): TGTGCCAGCAGCCGAAGCGGGACAGGGAATCAGCCCCAGCATTTT. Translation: CASSRSGTGNQPQHF.

The chain's CDR3 is CASSLVSQYNEQYF. The CDR3 DNA reads as TGTGCCAGCAGCTTAGTGTCGCAGTACAATGAGCAGTACTTC. V and J are TRBV11-2 and TRBJ2-1; D not certain. The J call may be in error: the DNA end matches TRBJ2-7 better. The CDR3 covers 14 residues. Germline V CDR1 and CDR2: SGHAT, FQNNGV.

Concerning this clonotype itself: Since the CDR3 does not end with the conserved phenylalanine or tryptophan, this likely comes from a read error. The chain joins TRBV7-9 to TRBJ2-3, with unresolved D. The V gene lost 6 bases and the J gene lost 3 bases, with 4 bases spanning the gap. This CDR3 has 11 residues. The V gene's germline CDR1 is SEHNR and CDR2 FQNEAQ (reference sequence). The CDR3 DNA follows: TGTGCCAGCAGGGGAACAGATACGCAGTATTCT. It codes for CASRGTDTQYS.